The 15 T cell receptor beta chains given below trace back to one sample, sequenced in a study of synovial regulatory T cells in juvenile arthritis. Produced via immunoSEQ multiplex PCR; TCRdb's table is partial and in-frame only. The listing contains 9,000 to 10,000 clones. Source material: Treg cells from blood. Described subset: remaining (HLA-DR-negative) circulating blood Treg cells. These receptor sequences come from a donor younger than 30 with juvenile idiopathic arthritis.

The chain has TRBV30 and TRBJ1-6; TCRdb calls TRBD1, which cannot be checked without DNA. Germline lookup yields CDR1 GTSNPN and CDR2 SVGIG (reference sequence). The length of the CDR3 is 15 residues. DNA for this receptor is not on file. CDR3 protein: CAWSTGYPLNSPLHF.

The genes are TRBV6-6 and TRBJ1-5. The CDR3 is 16 amino acids. Nucleotide data are not available. Germline assignment: CDR1 MNHNY and CDR2 SVGAGI (reference sequence). CDR3 sequence reads: CASSPGGGGAGQPQHF.

The gene calls are TRBV9 and TRBJ1-4; with no DNA, the TCRdb D assignment of TRBD1 cannot be verified. CDR1 and CDR2 (germline): SGDLS, YYNGEE. CDR3 length: 16 residues. The coding DNA is unavailable. The CDR3 loop reads CASSARTGYGNEKLFF.

This chain joins TRBV5-5 and TRBJ2-7; the TCRdb D gene call, TRBD1, has no DNA to confirm it. In germline, CDR1 is SGHKS, CDR2 YYEKEE (reference sequence). The CDR3 covers 14 residues. The DNA sequence is not available. The CDR3 here is CASSFGDSSYEQYF.

The chain couples TRBV19 to TRBJ1-6. This CDR3 has 14 residues. The nucleotide record is missing. Germline loops: CDR1 LNHDA, CDR2 SQIVND (reference sequence). The CDR3 sequence is CASSEGFYNSPLHF.

V gene TRBV5-1 combines with J gene TRBJ2-1; as DNA is missing, the TRBD2 call by TCRdb cannot be tested. The CDR3 is made up of 15 amino acids. Only the protein sequence is given. CDR1 is SGHRS and CDR2 is YFSETQ in the germline V gene. The CDR3 is CASSLDLVVNPGQFF.

This chain links TRBV5-1 with TRBJ2-1; the D gene TCRdb calls, TRBD2, cannot be checked with no DNA. The CDR3 contains 12 residues. A DNA sequence was not provided. Per germline, CDR1 SGHRS and CDR2 YFSETQ. The chain's CDR3 is CASSFLYNEQFF.

V is TRBV6-5 and J is TRBJ1-2. This CDR3 is 15 amino acids long. The DNA is not on file. Germline CDR1 reads MNHEY; CDR2 reads SVGAGI. The CDR3 sequence is CASTAGEGLYYGYTF.

The V gene is TRBV10-3, the J gene TRBJ2-5; TCRdb's D call, TRBD2, is unchecked because there is no DNA. The germline gives CDR1 ENHRY, CDR2 SYGVKD. CDR3 length: 15 residues. DNA was not recorded. This CDR3 reads CAIRNHTTREETQYF.

V usage is TRBV9 and J usage is TRBJ1-4; TCRdb indicates TRBD1, and absent DNA this call remains unverified. The CDR3 spans 16 residues. No DNA sequence was recorded. Germline V gives CDR1 SGDLS, CDR2 YYNGEE. CDR3 sequence reads: CASSVSGTAFTEKLFF.

The chain employs TRBV5-1 and TRBJ1-4; the D call of TRBD1 rests on TCRdb alone, since no DNA is present to check it. The CDR3 sequence is 16 residues long. The coding DNA is unavailable. Per germline, CDR1 SGHRS and CDR2 YFSETQ. The CDR3 loop is CASSPQGYYGNEKLFF.

The rearrangement links TRBV2 to TRBJ2-5; the D call from TCRdb, TRBD2, cannot be confirmed without DNA. Germline loops: CDR1 SNHLY, CDR2 FYNNEI. The CDR3 totals 13 residues. The nucleotide record is missing. CDR3 amino acids: CASSEPEHGTQYF.

This chain uses TRBV28 with TRBJ1-2. The CDR3 extends over 11 amino acids. The record lacks a DNA sequence. Germline V gene lookup returns CDR1 MDHEN and CDR2 SYDVKM. CDR3 in amino acids: CASSLDRDYTF.

The chain uses TRBV28 and TRBJ1-5; the TCRdb D gene call, TRBD1, has no DNA to confirm it. This CDR3 contains 15 residues. DNA was not recorded. Germline V gene data show CDR1 as MDHEN and CDR2 as SYDVKM. CDR3 region: CASSLRTGWGQPQHF.

J is TRBJ2-3 and V is TRBV19; TCRdb's D gene call, TRBD2, goes unchecked for lack of DNA. Germline loops: CDR1 LNHDA, CDR2 SQIVND (reference sequence). The length of the CDR3 is 16 residues. The DNA is unrecorded. The CDR3 is CASSIGAQRTTDTQYF.